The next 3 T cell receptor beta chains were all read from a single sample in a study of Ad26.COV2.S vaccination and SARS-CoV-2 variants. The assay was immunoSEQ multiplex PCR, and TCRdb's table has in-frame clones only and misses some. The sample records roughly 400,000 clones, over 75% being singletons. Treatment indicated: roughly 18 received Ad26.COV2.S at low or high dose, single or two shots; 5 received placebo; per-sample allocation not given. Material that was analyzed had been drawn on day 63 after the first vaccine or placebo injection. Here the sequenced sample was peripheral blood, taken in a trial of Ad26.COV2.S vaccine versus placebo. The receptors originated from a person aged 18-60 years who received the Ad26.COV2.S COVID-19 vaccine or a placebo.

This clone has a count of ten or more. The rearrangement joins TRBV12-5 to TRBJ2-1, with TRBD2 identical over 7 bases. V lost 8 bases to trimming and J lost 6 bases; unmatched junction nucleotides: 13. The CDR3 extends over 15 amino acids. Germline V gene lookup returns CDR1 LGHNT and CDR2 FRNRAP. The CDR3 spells CASTLGVGGSNEQFF. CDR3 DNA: TGTGCTAGTACTTTAGGGGTAGGCGGGAGCAATGAGCAGTTCTTC.

CDR3 amino acids: CASSAEGYGYTF. DNA for the CDR3: TGTGCCAGCAGCGCAGAGGGGTATGGCTACACCTTC. This chain uses TRBV9 with TRBJ1-2; D is possibly TRBD1 (5 bases). CDR3 length equals 12 residues. Trimming took 3 bases from V and 5 from J, leaving 8 bases between them. Germline CDR1 and CDR2: SGDLS and YYNGEE.

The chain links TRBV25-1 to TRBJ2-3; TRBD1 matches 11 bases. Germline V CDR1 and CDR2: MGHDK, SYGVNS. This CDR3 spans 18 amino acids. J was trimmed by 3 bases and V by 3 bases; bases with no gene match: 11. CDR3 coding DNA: TGTGCCAGCAGTGAGGCCCCAGGGACAGGGGGACCTACAGATACGCAGTATTTT. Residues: CASSEAPGTGGPTDTQYF.